The clone carrying this T cell receptor (beta chain) was observed a single time. In the authors' methods: Reference gene primer amplification gave nucleated cell count estimates. Produced via immunoSEQ multiplex PCR; TCRdb's table is partial and in-frame only. V and J calls and clone size are as listed in that table; D and trimming were resolved from the DNA. The sample comprises fewer than 500,000 clones, around nine tenths of which are singletons, and about 2.1% rests with the top ten. There are 13 residues in the CDR3. From germline, CDR1 is LNHNV and CDR2 YYDKDF (reference sequence). The V gene lost 3 bases and the J gene lost 6 bases, with 8 bases spanning the gap. The data belong to a study of blood T cell repertoires in COVID-19. Study-wide context: PBMCs, B-cell-depleted T cells, or T cells were the source of the cDNA or gDNA that made up the material.

The sequence was obtained from a woman between 18 and 29 years old with acute COVID-19. Sequences were obtained from PBMCs or T cells enriched from blood (not recorded which). The gene calls are TRBV15 and TRBJ1-4; no clear D. CDR3 amino acids: CATSRGEDEKLFF. The CDR3 DNA follows: TGTGCCACCAGCAGGGGAGAGGATGAAAAACTGTTTTTT.